This T cell receptor beta chain was identified during a study of identical twins. Study findings and constraints: Abundant cord blood beta clonotypes carried fewer insertions; memory repertoires showed none.

Trimming stripped 4 bases from V and 0 bases from J, with 13 bases between. This CDR3 has 16 amino acids. Germline loops: CDR1 SGDLS, CDR2 YYNGEE. A universal primer site arose from template switching, and cDNA bore unique molecular identifiers. Each CDR3 protein gets one entry after TCRdb re-called the 5' RACE reads with MiXCR. The sample has about 700,000 distinct CDR3 sequences, less than 10% seen once. This clonotype was counted at least ten times. Antigen specificity is unknown. Donors were all healthy Caucasians. The sample was also linked to a second study, of yellow fever vaccine responses in identical twins.

Sequencing was done on a sample of PBMCs. The chain joins TRBV9 to TRBJ2-2; possible D gene TRBD2, 6 bases. This receptor was obtained from a woman in her late teens or twenties in good health. The CDR3 DNA follows: TGTGCCAGCAGCCCGTTGGGGGGAGCGAACACCGGGGAGCTGTTTTTT. It is translated as CASSPLGGANTGELFF.